Sequencing of this TCR beta chain was carried out in a study of a mutant IDH1 vaccine in newly diagnosed glioma. As for this clone: Its specificity is not known.

The sample's time point: week 11, during vaccination. The content of each vaccine dose was 300 ug of mutant IDH1 20-mer peptide, and topical imiquimod accompanied it. The length of the CDR3 is 15 residues. In germline, CDR1 is SGHTA, CDR2 FQGNSA. Losses at the gene ends were 7 bases for V and 7 bases for J; bases not matched to a gene: 10. TCRdb's table, derived via immunoSEQ multiplex PCR, lists solely in-frame clones and lacks some. The table lists roughly 130,000 clones, roughly 78% of them singletons. Sequences were derived from PBMCs, sampled from a glioma patient whose treatment included an IDH1 peptide vaccine. The chain is built from TRBV7-2 and TRBJ2-1; 10 positions match TRBD2. The TCR comes from a man in his forties or fifties with glioma. CDR3 DNA: TGTGCCAGCACCCAAAGCGGGAGGGCACAAAATGAGCAGTTCTTC. This encodes CASTQSGRAQNEQFF.